The source of this T cell receptor (beta chain) is a study of T cells in Graves' hyperthyroidism and ophthalmopathy. From germline, CDR1 is KGHSH and CDR2 LQKENI. The CDR3 contains 17 residues. The V gene end was trimmed by 2 bases and the J gene end by 8 bases; junction bases not matched to a gene: 11. Using RNA transcripts as the source, TCR beta CDR3 regions were amplified. The primer set for the first-round RT-PCR of the TCR CDR3 was HTBI. TCRdb processed the multiplex PCR reads anew with MiXCR; each CDR3 protein has one entry. The data contain around 290,000 distinct CDR3 sequences, roughly 13% of them singletons. Patients aged 18 to 65 with hyperthyroidism were newly diagnosed, with duration under 2 months. Diagnoses rested on clinical symptoms, serum thyroxine and TRAb, thyroid ultrasound and orbital computed tomography. From less than 13 ml of fresh peripheral blood, PBMCs were isolated. Study observations and caveats: Most expanded thyroid clonotypes above 0.001 recurred in blood.

This clonotype was picked up one time. Its antigen remains unidentified. Sequenced input: blood. This rearrangement joins TRBV18 to TRBJ1-6; TRBD1 agrees at 8 bases. This receptor was identified in a woman aged 40 to 55 with Graves' hyperthyroidism. The CDR3, as DNA: TGTGCCAGCTCACCATTCGGAGGACAGGGTGGGGATTCACCCCTCCACTTT. This codes for CASSPFGGQGGDSPLHF.